Included here is one T cell receptor (beta chain) sequence, with context. No antigen is known for it. The sample is drawn from a study of cytomegalovirus exposure and HLA in healthy donors. Study outcomes and limitations: Looking again later, the authors saw that most CMV-associated TCR beta chains seemed HLA-restricted. A missense DCLRE1C variant was associated with V- and J-gene trimming of TCR beta chains in a later analysis, and an independent cohort replicated the association. An observed cluster of highly shared sequence variants was recorded as a likely sequencing artifact.

Use of 60 Vbeta and 13 Jbeta primers characterized the PCR. Measured with immunoSEQ multiplex PCR; TCRdb has only the in-frame clones, and not every one. The repertoire includes 150,000 to 200,000 clones, around 78% of them detected once, and more than 0.8% sits in the top ten. Healthy bone marrow donors made up the donor group. V gave up 6 bases and J gave up 3 bases; unmatched junction bases: 9. There are 16 residues in the CDR3. Germline V gene lookup returns CDR1 SGHTA and CDR2 FQGNSA. The gene calls are TRBV7-2 and TRBJ2-3; 10 positions match TRBD2. This TCR came from a woman aged 40 to 50 in good health and CMV-seronegative. Material for sequencing was PBMCs. CDR3 nucleotides: TGTGCCAGCAGTCCTTCTAGCGGGAGTGTAACAGATACGCAGTATTTT. The encoded protein is CASSPSSGSVTDTQYF.